This T cell receptor beta chain was captured in a study of T cell repertoires in cytomegalovirus infection (dated by TCRdb to between 2019 and 2020). Concerning the study at large: Recently identified HLA-C-restricted CMV epitopes, whose presentation resists viral immunomodulation, were targeted by peptide stimulations together with well-studied HLA-B-restricted epitopes. Because public TCR beta signatures pointed to carriage of CMV infection together with the matching HLA type, the HLA type of each donor mattered for the analysis. General study outcomes and caveats: In the ex vivo response, HLA-C-restricted CMV-specific TCR beta clonotypes were dominant, and in two of eight donors the single most frequent clonotype came from this HLA-C-restricted group. In both this cohort and an independent cohort of some 380 donors, the cumulative frequency of public TCR beta family members distinguished carriers of CMV infection plus the relevant HLA type.

Concerning this clonotype itself: Its antigen is still unknown. Base-call qualities are not available, and no considerably larger clone is one nucleotide away.

V is shortened by 3 bases, J by 4 bases, and the region joining them spans 10 bases. The CDR3 spans 14 residues, from the cysteine through the phenylalanine. The sequence is cut down to CDR3 DNA, 42 bases in frame from base 1. As encoded in the germline V gene, CDR1 is SGHVS while CDR2 is FNYEAQ. The intended sense of this specimen's treatment or condition label: in vitro stimulation with specific CMV peptide epitopes to enrich CMV-specific T cells. These reads were obtained on an Illumina HiSeq 1500. TCRdb redid the processing of the public reads, applying fastp at Q25 and MiXCR, and retained in-frame beta chains. Here each entry gathers all rows of one CDR3 protein and keeps the most common genes and DNA. The sample table shows 80,000 or so distinct CDR3 sequences, and roughly 25% are seen once. Roughly 50% of the sample is in the top ten clones.

This receptor was taken from a human donor in good health (CMV status not recorded). Some clones in this sample may be carry-over from other donors' samples. The source was CD8+ T cells from cultured PBMCs, collected from culture after CMV antigen stimulation. The V and J segments used are TRBV7-6 and TRBJ1-5, with no D gene named confidently. The DNA sequence is as follows: TGTGCCAGCAGCTTGTCGTCGGAAAATCAGCCCCAGCATTTT. It codes for CASSLSSENQPQHF.